This paragraph covers one T cell receptor (beta chain) sequence. No antigen is known for it. The data belong to a study of STAT5B mutations in CD4+ large granular lymphocyte leukemia. Broader study findings: No patients shared main leukemic clonotypes, though roughly 23% appeared at low frequency elsewhere. CD4-sorted patient repertoires seemed more clonal than healthy CD4+ repertoires. Compared with healthy controls (2/35), patient top clones favored TRBV06 (8/27).

Sequencing was at survey level. Profiled with immunoSEQ multiplex PCR; TCRdb holds only in-frame clones, not every one. The repertoire has 30,000 to 40,000 clones, about 80% of them found once; the top ten carry less than 0.7%. Germline V lookup: CDR1 MDHEN, CDR2 SYDVKM. V lost 4 bases and J lost 7; bases outside the gene matches: 8. The CDR3 consists of 16 residues. Sequencing used CD4+ T cells from blood buffy coats. The clonotype was recovered from a human donor in good health. The chain is built from TRBV28 and TRBJ2-1; the match to TRBD2 covers 12 bases. DNA for the CDR3: TGTGCCAGCAGTTCCCTAGCGGGGGGGCGTCAGAATGAGCAGTTCTTC. It encodes CASSSLAGGRQNEQFF.